This T cell receptor beta chain came from a study of graft-versus-host responses after intestinal transplantation (dated by TCRdb to the early 2020s). The study in broad terms: The transplants that recipients got were multivisceral, liver-intestinal, or isolated intestinal. Samples from a few later patients were sequenced in-house on an Illumina MiSeq with MiXCR processing rather than by the commercial service. Alloreactive clones were identified by sequencing pre-transplant mixed lymphocyte reaction products and comparing them with unstimulated pre-transplant donor and recipient T cells. A peak of at least 4% donor T cells among recipient peripheral blood mononuclear cells was the definition used for donor T cell macrochimerism. After intestinal transplantation, graft-versus-host and host-versus-graft alloreactive T cell clones were followed in the graft, circulation and bone marrow using bulk TCR-beta CDR3 sequencing. Anti-thymocyte globulin induction was given to all recipients, followed by maintenance tacrolimus and steroids for two to four years. The cohort enrolled fewer than 25 intestinal transplant recipients including one retransplant, and a few patients lacking pretransplant specimens were excluded. The investigation overall reported the following: Early after transplant, declines in HvG clones were associated with peak levels of circulating GvH clones. Conclusions were limited by the relatively low number and heterogeneity of intestinal transplant patients. High GvH to HvG T cell clonal ratios were observed in the allografts of patients with donor T cell macrochimerism. GvH clones turned up in recipient bone marrow, with some appearing earlier in ileal mucosa or blood, a pattern consistent with an intestinal mucosal origin.

CDR1 and CDR2, per the germline V gene (reference sequence), are LNHDA and SQIVND. The CDR3 sequence holds 15 residues, the cysteine and phenylalanine included. Only the CDR3 portion is preserved as DNA: 45 bases, with reading frame beginning at the first base. Germline trimming: 3 bases from V, 5 bases from J; junction bases outside gene matches: 6. What the time point label conveys for this sample: cells obtained before transplantation from donor or recipient. CD3+CD4+ and CD3+CD8+ populations were FACS-sorted from unstimulated pre-transplant donor and recipient cells taken from spleen or lymph nodes. Library prep was done by the immunoSEQ multiplex PCR assay. For most patients, genomic DNA was isolated with the Qiagen DNeasy Blood and Tissue Kit and shipped frozen to Adaptive Biotechnologies for TCR sequencing. For most patients, high-throughput TCR-beta CDR3 sequencing of genomic DNA was performed by Adaptive Biotechnologies. From the authors' description of their analysis: Adaptive's ImmunoSEQ software was the source of the TCR sequencing data for 18 patients, while a few other patients were processed with MiXCR and VDJtools. To correct CD4 versus CD8 sorting errors, any sequence found in both subsets at a frequency ratio below 5:1 was removed. CDR3 nucleotide sequences shared between donor and recipient were removed because the origin of such sequences could not be assigned. To count as alloreactive, a clone needed at least 2-fold expansion over unstimulated cells and a minimum CFSE-low frequency of 0.002% (template counts) or 0.001% (read counts). Clones detected in sequenced pre-transplant spleen, lymph node, or MLR CFSE-low populations of the donor or recipient were defined as mappable. The cumulative frequency of alloreactive clones was calculated as a percentage of all sequences, weighted by copy number. Sourced from immuneACCESS, this table was stored by TCRdb with only in-frame sequences that have V and J called. A share of the clones is absent; for the studies checked, an unresolved V gene accounts for under half, and the remainder has no known explanation. The V and J calls and the clone size are those of that table, but D and trimming were determined from the DNA. The sample data list about 120,000 clones, and 90% to 95% of these were observed just once. Around 0.12% of the sample is in the top ten clones.

Concerning this clone: Its antigen is not yet known. No per-base quality is available; no much larger clone lies one base away.

Here the chain combines TRBV19 and TRBJ2-1, and TRBD2 aligns with 8 junction nucleotides. The sequenced sample was unstimulated CD4+ T cells sorted from spleen or lymph node cells, obtained before intestinal transplant. The clonotype was recovered from a human donor who received an intestinal transplant. The DNA sequence is as follows: TGTGCCAGTAGTATTGGAGCGGGGGCTGACAATGAGCAGTTCTTC. It encodes CASSIGAGADNEQFF. The CDR3, completed at both ends by the reference TRBV19 and TRBJ2-1 genes, gives the full variable domain DGGITQSPKYLFRKEGQNVTLSCEQNLNHDAMYWYRQDPGQGLRLIYYSQIVNDFQKGDIAEGYSVSREKKESFPLTVTSAQKNPTAFYLCASSIGAGADNEQFFGPGTRLTVL.